Included here is one TCR beta chain sequence, with context. TCRdb's table, derived via immunoSEQ multiplex PCR, lists solely in-frame clones and lacks some. The sample yields about 59,000 clones, more than 85% seen once. This entry is derived from a study of control samples from healthy donors and cancer patients. The CDR3 is 16 amino acids. The germline V gene encodes CDR1 SGHTA and CDR2 FQGTGA. Trimming removed 2 bases from V and 0 bases from J, with 13 bases in between. The rearrangement uses TRBV7-3 and TRBJ1-1, with D hard to call. Sequenced material: PBMCs. The TCR comes from a middle-aged man with colorectal cancer. This chain's CDR3 is CASSLPAPGLNTEAFF. In DNA, the CDR3 is TGTGCCAGCAGCTTACCCGCCCCCGGGCTGAACACTGAAGCTTTCTTT.